The sequence of this T cell receptor (beta chain) was determined in a study of blood T cell repertoires in COVID-19. In terms of age and location, participants ranged from about 18 to 95 years and lived in under 30 US areas. Assignment of participants to cohorts was predicated upon participant-reported clinical history. The method was immunoSEQ multiplex PCR; TCRdb's version includes in-frame clones alone and lacks a portion of them. The data hold over 200,000 clones, with 85% observed a single time. Trimming took 2 bases from V and 9 from J, leaving 14 bases between them. This CDR3 spans 13 amino acids. Germline loops: CDR1 GTSNPN, CDR2 SVGIG (reference sequence).

The receptor's source is a man aged 40-49 years who had recovered from COVID-19. The material sequenced was PBMCs or T cells enriched from blood (not recorded which). The rearrangement joins TRBV30 to TRBJ2-1, with D tentatively TRBD2 (6 bases). CDR3 bases: TGTGCCTGGAGTTATTTGGAGGGTGGTGAGCAGTTCTTC. Translation: CAWSYLEGGEQFF. The whole variable domain, remainder taken from reference TRBV30 and TRBJ2-1, is SQTIHQWPATLVQPVGSPLSLECTVEGTSNPNLYWYRQAAGRGLQLLFYSVGIGQISSEVPQNLSASRPQDRQFILSSKKLLLSDSGFYLCAWSYLEGGEQFFGPGTRLTVL.